Listed here are 31 T cell receptor beta chains from one sample, sequenced in a study of blood T cell repertoires in COVID-19 (TCRdb year 2020). The library was made by the immunoSEQ multiplex PCR assay. The table was pulled from immuneACCESS by TCRdb, which kept in-frame rearrangements only. Such tables lose some clones; where checked, under half of the loss comes from unresolved V genes, and the rest has no known cause. This sample lists some 320,000 clones; roughly 90% were detected once. In total, the top ten clones hold 2.9% of the sample. The specimen was PBMCs or T cells enriched from blood (not recorded which). The receptors shown here come from a woman aged 45-60 years who had been exposed to COVID-19.

This chain connects TRBV27 to TRBJ1-5; 8 nucleotides line up with TRBD1. Germline lookup yields CDR1 MNHEY and CDR2 SMNVEV (reference sequence). The CDR3 loop spans 14 amino acids. After removal of 6 bases from V and 7 bases from J, the junction contained 8 bases not matched to a gene. The CDR3 region is CASRPDRVGQPQHF. The DNA of the CDR3 is TGTGCCAGCAGACCGGACAGGGTAGGGCAGCCCCAGCATTTT.

V is TRBV19 and J is TRBJ1-5; 8 bases line up with TRBD1. CDR3 length: 13 residues. Germline CDR1 is LNHDA and CDR2 is SQIVND (reference sequence). V shed 5 bases and J 7 bases; nucleotides not matched to a gene: 4. For the CDR3, the DNA is TGTGCCAGTAGTGTGGACAGGGACCAGCCCCAGCATTTT. It encodes CASSVDRDQPQHF.

A single count supports this clone. J is TRBJ2-7 and V is TRBV11-2; TRBD1 matches at 9 bases. This CDR3 has 17 residues. The V segment lost 10 bases and the J segment 4 bases; nucleotides outside the gene matches: 20. Germline CDR1 SGHAT, CDR2 FQNNGV. In nucleotides, the CDR3 is TGTGCCACCGAGGAAAGACGGTCCGGGACAGGGCTATACGAGCAGTACTTC. It is translated as CATEERRSGTGLYEQYF.

V and J are TRBV3-1 (or the pseudogene TRBV3-2) and TRBJ1-4, with 7 bases matching TRBD1. The CDR3 is made up of 14 amino acids. Per the germline V gene, CDR1 is LGHDT and CDR2 is YNNKEL (reference sequence). J lost 6 bases, V lost 5 bases, and 6 bases had no gene match. CDR3 sequence reads: CASSDRVEDEKLFF. Here the CDR3 DNA reads TGTGCCAGCAGCGACAGGGTGGAGGATGAAAAACTGTTTTTT.

The chain uses TRBV19 and TRBJ1-2; D possibly corresponds to TRBD1 (5 bases). The CDR3 is made up of 14 amino acids. CDR1 is LNHDA, CDR2 SQIVND, per germline (reference sequence). Trimming removed 6 bases from V and 2 bases from J, with 13 bases in between. The chain's CDR3 is CASRQTRGNYGYTF. The CDR3 coding sequence is TGTGCCAGTAGGCAGACACGGGGGAACTATGGCTACACCTTC.

The V gene is TRBV28, the J gene TRBJ2-1, with a tentative D call TRBD2 (5 bases). The length of the CDR3 is 14 residues. Germline-derived CDR1 and CDR2 are MDHEN and SYDVKM. V was clipped by 3 bases and J by 1 base, with 7 bases between them. This chain's CDR3 is CASSFGSSYNEQFF. In nucleotides, the CDR3 is TGTGCCAGCAGTTTTGGGAGTTCCTACAATGAGCAGTTCTTC. Supplemented by reference TRBV28 and TRBJ2-1, the full variable domain reads DVKVTQSSRYLVKRTGEKVFLECVQDMDHENMFWYRQDPGLGLRLIYFSYDVKMKEKGDIPEGYSVSREKKERFSLILESASTNQTSMYLCASSFGSSYNEQFFGPGTRLTVL.

This clone occurred once. The V gene is TRBV28, the J gene TRBJ1-5; tentatively, D is TRBD1 (6 bases). The V gene lost 2 bases and the J gene lost 0 bases, with 14 bases spanning the gap. The CDR3 spans 17 residues. Germline CDR1 is MDHEN and CDR2 is SYDVKM. CDR3 nucleotides: TGTGCCAGCAGTTTACCCCCGACAGGTTATAGCAATCAGCCCCAGCATTTT. It codes for CASSLPPTGYSNQPQHF. Together with reference TRBV28 and TRBJ1-5, the CDR3 gives the full variable domain: DVKVTQSSRYLVKRTGEKVFLECVQDMDHENMFWYRQDPGLGLRLIYFSYDVKMKEKGDIPEGYSVSREKKERFSLILESASTNQTSMYLCASSLPPTGYSNQPQHFGDGTRLSIL.

The V and J genes are TRBV20-1 and TRBJ1-1; D ambiguous. Germline V CDR1 and CDR2: DFQATT, SNEGSKA (reference sequence). The CDR3 consists of 13 residues. V was cut by 3 bases and J by 4 bases, with 12 bases left in between. The CDR3 is CSASFLRGTEAFF. The CDR3 region has the DNA TGCAGTGCTAGTTTTCTTAGAGGCACTGAAGCTTTCTTT.

On this clone itself: One end of the junction fails to match germline, which may point to a read error. V and J are TRBV20-1 and TRBJ1-1; 9 bases are shared with TRBD1. CDR1 and CDR2 from the germline V gene are DFQATT and SNEGSKA (reference sequence). The CDR3 extends over 15 amino acids. CDR3 DNA sequence: TGCAGTGCTAGTGCCTGGGAGGAAACAGGGGGCCACCCCGCTTTT. As protein: CSASAWEETGGHPAF.

The chain is built from TRBV5-8 and TRBJ2-5, with 7 positions matching TRBD1. Germline loops: CDR1 SGHTS, CDR2 YDEGEE. Unmatched junction bases numbered 13, after V lost 4 bases and J lost 4 bases. The CDR3 runs to 16 residues. This CDR3 is CASSPPGQTVGETQYF. CDR3 sequence (DNA): TGTGCCAGCAGCCCCCCGGGACAGACCGTGGGAGAGACCCAGTACTTC. Drawing the rest from reference TRBV5-8 and TRBJ2-5, the complete variable domain is EAGVTQSPTHLIKTRGQQATLRCSPISGHTSVYWYQQALGLGLQFLLWYDEGEERNRGNFPPRFSGRQFPNYSSELNVNALELEDSALYLCASSPPGQTVGETQYFGPGTRLLVL.

This chain links TRBV21-1 with TRBJ2-3; the table's D call TRBD1 went unverified against the DNA. TRBV21-1 is assigned pseudogene status. CDR3 length: 16 amino acids. This chain's CDR3 is CASSKVYGQGSDTQYF. The CDR3 nucleotides read TGTGCCAGCAGCAAAGTTTACGGACAGGGTTCAGATACGCAGTATTTT.

J is TRBJ2-7 and V is TRBV5-6; TRBD1 might be the D (5 bases). The CDR3 length is 12 residues. From germline, CDR1 is SGHDT and CDR2 YYEEEE. Trimming took off 4 bases at V and 3 bases at J, with 8 bases between the two ends. The CDR3 region is CASSLRVYEQYF. DNA for the CDR3: TGTGCCAGCAGCCTCAGGGTCTACGAGCAGTACTTC.

The chain is built from TRBV10-2 and TRBJ1-2, with D perhaps matching TRBD1 (5 bases). Between the trimmed V and J ends, which lost 0 bases and 7 bases, there was a span of 12 bases. Germline CDR1 is WSHSY and CDR2 is SAAADI. CDR3 length: 14 amino acids. The CDR3 region has the DNA TGCGCCAGCAGTGAGTCCCGCCAGGGAACTGGCTACACCTTC. This translates into CASSESRQGTGYTF.

The CDR3 here is CASGGQDTEAFF. CDR3 nucleotides: TGTGCCAGCGGCGGGCAGGACACTGAAGCTTTCTTT. The chain links TRBV6-5 to TRBJ1-1; D not certain. V was shortened by 8 bases and J by 3 bases, with 10 bases between the two germline ends. The CDR3 has 12 residues. From germline, CDR1 is MNHEY and CDR2 SVGAGI.

The V and J genes are TRBV23-1 and TRBJ2-1; no firm D call. TRBV23-1 qualifies as an ORF whose function is uncertain. The CDR3 loop spans 14 amino acids. The ends were cut back, 6 bases at V and 8 bases at J, with 17 bases in the middle. The CDR3 sequence is CASREFARLYEQFF. The CDR3 nucleotides read TGCGCCAGCAGGGAGTTCGCCCGGCTCTATGAGCAGTTCTTC.

V is TRBV6-1 and J is TRBJ1-4; 10 bases fit TRBD1. Unmatched junction bases numbered 2, after V lost 3 bases and J lost 7 bases. Germline CDR1 MNHNS, CDR2 SASEGT. This CDR3 region has 14 residues. CDR3 region: CASSETGGVEKLFF. The CDR3 DNA sequence: TGTGCCAGCAGTGAGACAGGGGGCGTTGAAAAACTGTTTTTT.

The chain employs TRBV21-1 and TRBJ1-3; no check of the table's D call, TRBD1, against the DNA was made. TRBV21-1 is a known pseudogene. This CDR3 spans 17 amino acids. The CDR3 DNA is TGTGCCAGCAGCAAAGCGCAGGAAACAGGGGCTGGCAACACCATATATTTT. Its translation is CASSKAQETGAGNTIYF.

The chain has TRBV19 and TRBJ2-7; D is possibly TRBD1 (6 bases). Per the germline V gene, CDR1 is LNHDA and CDR2 is SQIVND (reference sequence). This CDR3 is 16 amino acids long. Between the trimmed V and J ends, which lost 4 bases and 1 base, there was a span of 17 bases. The CDR3 protein is CASSTLWGQRSYEQYF. The CDR3 DNA reads as TGTGCCAGTAGTACTTTATGGGGGCAGCGATCCTACGAGCAGTACTTC. The whole variable domain, filled in from reference TRBV19 and TRBJ2-7, reads DGGITQSPKYLFRKEGQNVTLSCEQNLNHDAMYWYRQDPGQGLRLIYYSQIVNDFQKGDIAEGYSVSREKKESFPLTVTSAQKNPTAFYLCASSTLWGQRSYEQYFGPGTRLTVT.

The chain recombines TRBV15 with TRBJ1-4; 10 bases match TRBD1. There are 14 residues in the CDR3. With V trimmed by 6 bases and J by 8 bases, 6 bases remained unmatched. Germline V lookup: CDR1 LNHNV, CDR2 YYDKDF (reference sequence). The CDR3 is CATSLGQGTEKLFF. The CDR3 DNA sequence: TGTGCCACCAGTTTGGGACAGGGGACGGAAAAACTGTTTTTT.

The chain is built from TRBV5-1 and TRBJ2-3; possibly TRBD1 for D (5 bases). The CDR3 covers 16 residues. Trimming pared 2 bases from V and 6 bases from J, leaving 19 bases between. Germline loops: CDR1 SGHRS, CDR2 YFSETQ. CDR3 in amino acids: CASSLQDGIPKDTQYF. Here the CDR3 DNA reads TGCGCCAGCAGCTTACAGGATGGAATCCCTAAGGATACGCAGTATTTT.

Only a few counts were recorded for this clone. The genes are TRBV7-2 and TRBJ2-7; 10 bases line up with TRBD1. With V trimmed by 5 bases and J by 4 bases, 8 bases remained unmatched. The V gene's germline CDR1 is SGHTA and CDR2 FQGNSA. The CDR3 has 15 residues. The CDR3 region is CASSERGQGWYEQYF. The DNA of the CDR3 is TGTGCCAGCAGCGAACGGGGACAGGGGTGGTACGAGCAGTACTTC.

Points on this clone: This sample includes further DNA sequences coding for the same CDR3. This chain uses TRBV7-9 with TRBJ1-1, with TRBD1 as a possible D gene (5 bases). The V and J ends lost 5 bases and 1 base respectively, with 8 bases between them. Germline V CDR1 and CDR2: SEHNR, FQNEAQ (reference sequence). The CDR3 length is 13 residues. The DNA for the CDR3 is TGTGCCAGCAGCCCCCAGGGGAACACTGAAGCTTTCTTT. Translated: CASSPQGNTEAFF. Combining the CDR3 with reference TRBV7-9 and TRBJ1-1 gives the whole variable domain DTGVSQNPRHKITKRGQNVTFRCDPISEHNRLYWYRQTLGQGPEFLTYFQNEAQLEKSRLLSDRFSAERPKGSFSTLEIQRTEQGDSAMYLCASSPQGNTEAFFGQGTRLTVV.

The chain carries TRBV6-5 and TRBJ2-7, with TRBD1 identical over 8 bases. Trimming cost V 5 bases and J 2 bases; bases outside gene matches: 5. Per the germline V gene, CDR1 is MNHEY and CDR2 is SVGAGI. There are 14 residues in the CDR3. CDR3 protein: CASSQGQAAYEQYF. In DNA, the CDR3 is TGTGCCAGCAGTCAGGGACAGGCGGCCTACGAGCAGTACTTC.

This clone was counted once. V is TRBV7-8 and J is TRBJ1-6; possibly TRBD1 for D (6 bases). CDR1 SGHVS and CDR2 FQNEAQ come from the germline V gene. The V end lost 1 base, the J end lost 7 bases, and 11 bases lay between the germline ends. The CDR3 is 15 amino acids. The CDR3, as DNA: TGTGCCAGCAGCTTAGAGGGACAACAAAATTCACCCCTCCACTTT. Translating it yields CASSLEGQQNSPLHF.

The rearrangement links TRBV7-9 to TRBJ2-2; 10 nucleotides agree with TRBD1. The CDR3 extends over 16 amino acids. J gave up 6 bases and V 5 bases, and 9 bases lay outside the gene matches. The V gene's germline CDR1 is SEHNR and CDR2 FQNEAQ (reference sequence). CDR3 amino acids: CASSIHGQGVPGELFF. CDR3 coding DNA: TGTGCCAGCAGCATACATGGACAGGGGGTACCCGGGGAGCTGTTTTTT.

The chain recombines TRBV4-2 with TRBJ2-5; unclear D gene. The V end was cut by 2 bases, the J end by 2 bases, with 18 bases between. CDR3 length: 17 residues. Per the germline V gene, CDR1 is LGHNA and CDR2 is YNFKEQ. In DNA form, the CDR3 reads TGTGCCAGCAGCCAAAGCGCCGGTCTCGGTAAACAAGAGACCCAGTACTTC. This gives the protein CASSQSAGLGKQETQYF.

CDR3 residues: CASSQEVRDRSYNEQFF. CDR3 coding DNA: TGTGCCAGCAGCCAAGAGGTACGGGACAGATCCTACAATGAGCAGTTCTTC. V is TRBV3-1 (or the pseudogene TRBV3-2) and J is TRBJ2-1; 7 nucleotides line up with TRBD1. The CDR3 has 17 amino acids. Germline assignment: CDR1 LGHDT and CDR2 YNNKEL (reference sequence). The trim removed 0 bases at V and 1 base at J, leaving 6 bases unmatched.

A single count supports this clone. V gene TRBV27 combines with J gene TRBJ2-2; possible D gene TRBD1, 6 bases. V lost 8 bases to trimming and J lost 1 base, with 14 bases between them. There are 15 residues in the CDR3. Germline-derived CDR1 and CDR2 are MNHEY and SMNVEV (reference sequence). The CDR3 DNA reads TGTGCCAGCGGCCTCGGGACATTGAACACCGGGGAGCTGTTTTTT. Its translation is CASGLGTLNTGELFF.

The chain is built from TRBV5-1 and TRBJ1-4; 9 bases agree with TRBD1. The V gene end was trimmed by 3 bases and the J gene end by 7 bases; junction bases not matched to a gene: 4. In germline, CDR1 is SGHRS, CDR2 YFSETQ. The CDR3 sequence is 14 residues long. The CDR3 DNA follows: TGCGCCAGCAGCTATGGACAGGGGCCTGAAAAACTGTTTTTT. Its translation is CASSYGQGPEKLFF.

This clone appeared a few times. The gene calls are TRBV6-5 and TRBJ1-2, with 8 bases aligning to TRBD1. V trimming: 2 bases; J trimming: 7 bases; junction bases outside the gene matches: 12. The germline V gene has CDR1 MNHEY and CDR2 SVGAGI. The CDR3 extends over 16 amino acids. DNA for the CDR3: TGTGCCAGCAGTTACCAGAGGGACAGGATATCTTTTGGCTACACCTTC. The encoded protein is CASSYQRDRISFGYTF.

This sequence joins TRBV23-1 and TRBJ1-4; the D gene is possibly TRBD1 (5 bases). TRBV23-1 is treated as an ORF (open reading frame) with a function not yet certain. CDR3 size: 13 residues. V lost 6 bases and J lost 4, with 9 bases in between. CDR3 nucleotides: TGCGCCAGCAGAGACAGTAATAATGAAAAACTGTTTTTT. It yields the protein CASRDSNNEKLFF.